Below are 10 T cell receptor beta chains sequenced from a single sample in a study of blood T cells in healthy people across ages. Sample-barcoded 5' priming and a J-beta primer mix drove a second PCR of roughly 7 to 11 cycles. Via MiXCR, TCRdb re-called the 5' RACE reads, giving one row per CDR3 protein. The data contain roughly 830,000 distinct CDR3 sequences, less than 80% of them singletons. The sequenced material came from blood. These TCRs come from a man aged 25-45 years in good health.

This rearrangement joins TRBV4-2 to TRBJ2-1; 8 bases are shared with TRBD2. V lost 0 bases and J lost 0; bases outside the gene matches: 7. In germline, CDR1 is LGHNA, CDR2 YNFKEQ. The CDR3 consists of 18 residues. CDR3 sequence reads: CASSQDLVAGSSYNEQFF. CDR3 DNA sequence: TGTGCCAGCAGCCAAGATCTGGTAGCGGGGAGCTCCTACAATGAGCAGTTCTTC.

V and J are TRBV29-1 and TRBJ1-2; D ambiguous. Germline loops: CDR1 SQVTM, CDR2 ANQGSEA. V was cut by 0 bases and J by 3 bases, with 8 bases left in between. The CDR3 runs 13 residues. The DNA of the CDR3 is TGCAGCGTTGAAGAGGGGTGGGACTATGGCTACACCTTC. This encodes CSVEEGWDYGYTF.

The rearrangement uses TRBV3-1 and TRBJ2-1; D tentatively fits TRBD1 or TRBD2 (5 bases each). CDR1 is LGHDT and CDR2 is YNNKEL in the germline V gene (reference sequence). V shed 1 base and J shed 7 bases, with 11 bases lying between them. The CDR3 runs 14 residues. The CDR3 sequence is CASSQGGTGNEQFF. The CDR3, as DNA: TGTGCCAGCAGCCAAGGGGGGACGGGGAATGAGCAGTTCTTC.

The sample holds a few counts of this clonotype. CDR3 in DNA: TGCAGTGCTATACAGGATGGCTACACCTTC. It is translated as CSAIQDGYTF. V is TRBV20-1 and J is TRBJ1-2, with a weak D call TRBD1 (5 bases). Trimming cost V 4 bases and J 6 bases, with 6 bases left between them. Germline V gives CDR1 DFQATT, CDR2 SNEGSKA (reference sequence). The CDR3 runs 10 residues.

This chain joins TRBV7-2 and TRBJ2-5, with 7 bases that match TRBD1. V trimming: 5 bases; J trimming: 4 bases; junction bases outside the gene matches: 13. CDR3 length equals 16 residues. Per germline, CDR1 SGHTA and CDR2 FQGNSA. CDR3 coding DNA: TGTGCCAGCAGCCCTCGACAGGGTAGAACGGGAGAGACCCAGTACTTC. Residues: CASSPRQGRTGETQYF.

The CDR3 region is CSARDRGRPSYEQYF. The CDR3 coding sequence is TGCAGTGCTAGGGACCGGGGCAGGCCCTCCTACGAGCAGTACTTC. The chain employs TRBV20-1 and TRBJ2-7; either TRBD1 or TRBD2 may fit D (5 bases each). Deletions cut 3 bases from V and 0 bases from J, with 15 bases between. CDR3 size: 15 residues. From germline, CDR1 is DFQATT and CDR2 SNEGSKA (reference sequence).

This clonotype appeared a few times. CDR3 amino acids: CAISELGLDNSPLHF. The CDR3 region has the DNA TGTGCCATCAGTGAGCTGGGGCTCGATAATTCACCCCTCCACTTT. The J gene is TRBJ1-6, the V gene TRBV10-3; tentatively, D is TRBD1 (5 bases). With 2 bases removed from V and 5 bases from J, the gap between germline ends came to 10 bases. The CDR3 is 15 amino acids. The V gene's germline CDR1 is ENHRY and CDR2 SYGVKD.

The rearrangement joins TRBV6-1 to TRBJ1-4; D perhaps matches TRBD1 (5 bases). Trimming removed 2 bases at V and 6 bases at J, with 13 bases between. The CDR3 consists of 15 residues. CDR1 and CDR2 from the germline V gene are MNHNS and SASEGT. CDR3 amino acids: CASSEPGRRDEKLFF. The CDR3 region has the DNA TGTGCCAGCAGTGAACCGGGACGGAGGGATGAAAAACTGTTTTTT.

This clonotype was observed a few times. The chain combines TRBV3-1 with TRBJ2-5; the D gene could be TRBD1 or TRBD2 (6 bases each). Per the germline V gene, CDR1 is LGHDT and CDR2 is YNNKEL (reference sequence). The length of the CDR3 is 14 residues. Trimming took off 7 bases at V and 4 bases at J, with 16 bases between the two ends. CDR3 in DNA: TGTGCCAGCAACACCGGGGGCCGGGGAGAGACCCAGTACTTC. Amino acid sequence: CASNTGGRGETQYF.

The genes are TRBV7-3 and TRBJ2-7; 8 bases match TRBD2. The CDR3 runs to 16 residues. The germline V gene encodes CDR1 SGHTA and CDR2 FQGTGA. The J segment lost 5 bases and the V segment lost 1 base, leaving 10 bases of the junction unmatched. CDR3 DNA: TGTGCCAGCAGCTTAAACGGGGGGGGGTTCGGCAACGAGCAGTACTTC. Its translation: CASSLNGGGFGNEQYF.